These T cell receptor beta chains were read from a single sample in a study of blood T cells in healthy people across ages. TCRdb redid the calling of the 5' RACE reads with MiXCR, one entry per CDR3 protein. In the table there are roughly 680,000 distinct CDR3 sequences, 40% to 65% of which are singletons. Sequenced material: blood. Source of these receptors: an elderly woman in good health. Each CDR3 is given with its conserved first and last residue. The order of the fields is clone size, D gene, J gene, V gene, CDR3 protein, CDR3 DNA. The D gene is left open where the match is weak. Part of the rows lack a size; the others show once, few, many or a class for expanded clones.

many,TRBD1,TRBJ1-2,TRBV6-6,CASSYPRRGRIYGYTF,TGTGCCAGCAGTTACCCTAGAAGGGGGCGCATTTATGGCTACACCTTC
many,-,TRBJ2-3,TRBV24-1,CATSDFGAVTDTQYF,TGTGCCACCAGTGATTTCGGGGCAGTAACAGATACGCAGTATTTT
-,TRBD1,TRBJ1-2,TRBV12-3/TRBV12-4,CASSRQGAAYGYTF,TGTGCCAGCAGTCGACAGGGGGCGGCCTATGGCTACACCTTC
-,-,TRBJ2-4,TRBV20-1,CSALRGAGAKNIQYF,TGCAGTGCCCTGAGGGGGGCGGGGGCCAAAAACATTCAGTACTTC
-,TRBD2,TRBJ2-7,TRBV13,CASSLIGGRGAHEQYF,TGTGCCAGCAGCTTAATTGGCGGGAGAGGAGCCCACGAGCAGTACTTC
few,TRBD1,TRBJ1-5,TRBV3-1,CASSRQGIYQPQHF,TGTGCCAGCAGCAGACAGGGGATTTATCAGCCCCAGCATTTT
-,TRBD2,TRBJ2-2,TRBV27,CASSLINRDYRGELFF,TGTGCCAGCAGTTTGATAAACCGGGACTATCGAGGGGAGCTGTTTTTT
many,-,TRBJ2-5,TRBV9,CASSTGGGNQETQYF,TGTGCCAGCAGCACCGGTGGGGGGAACCAAGAGACCCAGTACTTC
-,-,TRBJ1-1,TRBV7-9,CASSRQVDTEAFF,TGTGCCAGCAGTAGACAGGTGGACACTGAAGCTTTCTTT
-,-,TRBJ2-7,TRBV5-1,CASSLLSPGYEQYF,TGCGCCAGCAGCTTGCTATCCCCGGGCTACGAGCAGTACTTC
many,-,TRBJ2-7,TRBV10-3,CAISEWATEQYF,TGTGCCATCAGTGAATGGGCTACCGAGCAGTACTTC
-,TRBD1,TRBJ2-7,TRBV7-2,CASSRNRGEQYF,TGTGCCAGCAGTCGCAACAGGGGCGAGCAGTACTTC
-,-,TRBJ2-7,TRBV20-1,CSARDWGRSAYEQYF,TGCAGTGCTAGAGATTGGGGCCGAAGTGCCTACGAGCAGTACTTC
-,TRBD1,TRBJ2-7,TRBV7-2,CASSPTGDPYEQYF,TGTGCCAGCAGCCCAACAGGGGACCCCTACGAGCAGTACTTC
-,TRBD1,TRBJ1-6,TRBV18,CASSSQQGSNSPLHF,TGTGCCAGTTCATCTCAACAGGGGTCTAATTCACCCCTCCACTTT
-,TRBD1,TRBJ1-1,TRBV5-1,CASRIQDRGSNTEAFF,TGCGCCAGCAGAATTCAGGACAGGGGATCTAACACTGAAGCTTTCTTT
-,-,TRBJ2-7,TRBV12-3/TRBV12-4,CASSFAGNVQYF,TGTGCCAGCAGCTTCGCCGGGAACGTGCAGTACTTC
-,-,TRBJ2-1,TRBV3-1,CTSSQDIRSYHEQFF,TGTACCAGCAGCCAAGATATAAGGTCCTACCATGAGCAGTTCTTC
-,-,TRBJ2-5,TRBV3-1,CASSFEGRGETQYF,TGTGCCAGCAGCTTCGAGGGAAGGGGAGAGACCCAGTACTTC
-,TRBD2,TRBJ2-1,TRBV12-3/TRBV12-4,CASSYTSGSSREQFF,TGTGCCAGCAGTTATACTAGCGGGAGTTCCAGGGAGCAGTTCTTC
-,-,TRBJ2-5,TRBV12-3/TRBV12-4,CASRSSRGPQETQYF,TGTGCCAGCAGATCTTCCCGGGGCCCCCAAGAGACCCAGTACTTC
few,-,TRBJ2-5,TRBV7-2,CASSLGRKETQYF,TGTGCCAGCAGCTTGGGGCGGAAAGAGACCCAGTACTTC
-,-,TRBJ2-7,TRBV13,CAGSSTSSYEQYF,TGTGCCGGCAGCTCGACGAGCTCCTACGAGCAGTACTTC
-,TRBD2,TRBJ2-1,TRBV4-3,CASSQDPRAAAGGPNEQFF,TGCGCCAGCAGCCAAGATCCGAGGGCAGCAGCGGGGGGGCCCAATGAGCAGTTCTTC
once,-,TRBJ2-7,TRBV10-3,CAISESPGSYEQYF,TGTGCCATCAGTGAGTCCCCGGGATCCTACGAGCAGTACTTC
-,-,TRBJ2-2,TRBV6-6,CASSYSTGPGELFF,TGTGCCAGCAGTTACTCGACCGGACCCGGGGAGCTGTTTTTT
-,-,TRBJ1-1,TRBV18,CASSGSSNTEAFF,TGTGCCAGCTCGGGCAGCTCGAACACTGAAGCTTTCTTT
many,TRBD2,TRBJ2-3,TRBV6-4,CATKTSGGAATQYF,TGTGCCACCAAGACTAGCGGGGGGGCGGCTACGCAGTATTTT
few,-,TRBJ2-3,TRBV28,CASSIQGRGSTDTQYF,TGTGCCAGCAGTATTCAGGGTAGGGGGAGCACAGATACGCAGTATTTT
-,-,TRBJ2-7,TRBV27,CASSGTPTYEQYF,TGTGCCAGTTCCGGGACTCCCACCTACGAGCAGTACTTC
few,TRBD1,TRBJ1-2,TRBV28,CASSSGQGCGYTF,TGTGCCAGCAGTTCAGGACAGGGTTGTGGCTACACCTTC
few,-,TRBJ2-5,TRBV3-1,CASSQDLGIRSNEQYF,TGTGCCAGCAGCCAAGATTTGGGTATACGGAGCAATGAGCAGTACTTC
few,-,TRBJ2-3,TRBV3-1,CASSPSLLTDTQYF,TGTGCCAGCAGCCCGTCGTTGTTAACAGATACGCAGTATTTT
-,TRBD1,TRBJ1-4,TRBV29-1,CSVSDRGNEKLFF,TGCAGCGTGTCGGACAGGGGAAATGAAAAACTGTTTTTT
-,-,TRBJ2-4,TRBV12-3/TRBV12-4,CASSPGPTGAQYF,TGTGCCAGCAGTCCAGGGCCCACCGGGGCCCAGTACTTC
many,TRBD2,TRBJ2-1,TRBV6-6,CASRLPTSGGNEQFF,TGTGCCAGCCGCCTCCCGACTAGCGGGGGCAATGAGCAGTTCTTC
many,-,TRBJ2-1,TRBV29-1,CSAVSDTNPYNEQFF,TGCAGCGCTGTATCCGACACCAACCCCTACAATGAGCAGTTCTTC
many,-,TRBJ2-7,TRBV5-1,CASSLPSSSYEQYF,TGCGCCAGCAGCTTGCCCTCTAGTTCCTACGAGCAGTACTTC
-,TRBD2,TRBJ2-1,TRBV7-9,CASSFAGTTKQFF,TGTGCCAGCAGCTTCGCGGGGACTACTAAGCAGTTCTTC
once,-,TRBJ2-1,TRBV5-1,CASSLVGNSRREQFF,TGCGCCAGCAGCTTGGTGGGGAATTCAAGGCGTGAGCAGTTCTTC
many,-,TRBJ1-4,TRBV6-5,CATGTTNEKLFF,TGCGCCACAGGGACAACTAATGAAAAACTGTTTTTT
many,TRBD2,TRBJ2-7,TRBV20-1,CCARGGLASSYEQYF,TGCTGTGCTAGAGGGGGACTAGCGTCCTCCTACGAGCAGTACTTC
many,TRBD1,TRBJ2-1,TRBV6-6,CASSYSDRANEQFF,TGTGCCAGCAGTTACTCCGACAGGGCAAATGAGCAGTTCTTC
-,-,TRBJ1-1,TRBV20-1,CSTRKQIATEAFF,TGCAGTACTAGAAAGCAGATCGCCACTGAAGCTTTCTTT
-,-,TRBJ2-5,TRBV19,CASSMAYHETQYF,TGTGCCAGTAGTATGGCCTACCACGAGACCCAGTACTTC